This TCR beta chain was sequenced for a study of control samples from healthy donors and cancer patients. The germline CDR1 and CDR2 sequences are KGHDR and SFDVKD. The CDR3 has 13 residues. Trimming removed 4 bases from V and 2 bases from J, with 7 bases in between. Profiling relied on immunoSEQ multiplex PCR, and the TCRdb table lists in-frame clones only, not all of them. The table lists 150,000 to 200,000 clones, approximately 90% of them singletons, with approximately 1.4% in the top ten. The sequencing input was blood. The source of this sequence is a man younger than 45 in good health. The J gene is TRBJ1-1, the V gene TRBV24-1; D is uncertain. CDR3 region: CATSDAGNTEAFF. Written as DNA, the CDR3 is TGTGCCACCAGTGACGCTGGAAACACTGAAGCTTTCTTT.